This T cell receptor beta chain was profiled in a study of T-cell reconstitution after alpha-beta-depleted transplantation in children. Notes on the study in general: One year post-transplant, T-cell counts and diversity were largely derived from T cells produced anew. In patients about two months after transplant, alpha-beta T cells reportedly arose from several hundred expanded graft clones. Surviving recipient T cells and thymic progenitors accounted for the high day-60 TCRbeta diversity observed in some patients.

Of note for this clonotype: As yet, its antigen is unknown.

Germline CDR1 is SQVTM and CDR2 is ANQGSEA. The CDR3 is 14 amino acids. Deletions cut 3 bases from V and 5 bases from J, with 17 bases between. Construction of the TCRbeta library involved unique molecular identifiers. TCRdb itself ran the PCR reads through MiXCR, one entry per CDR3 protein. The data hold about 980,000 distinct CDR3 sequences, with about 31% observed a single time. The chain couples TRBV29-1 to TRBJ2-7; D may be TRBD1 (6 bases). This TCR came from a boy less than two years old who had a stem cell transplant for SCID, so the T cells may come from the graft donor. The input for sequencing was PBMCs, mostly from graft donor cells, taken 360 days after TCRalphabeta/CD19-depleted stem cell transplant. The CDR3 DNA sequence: TGCAGCGTTGATAGGCAGGGGTTCATGGACGAGCAGTACTTC. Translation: CSVDRQGFMDEQYF.